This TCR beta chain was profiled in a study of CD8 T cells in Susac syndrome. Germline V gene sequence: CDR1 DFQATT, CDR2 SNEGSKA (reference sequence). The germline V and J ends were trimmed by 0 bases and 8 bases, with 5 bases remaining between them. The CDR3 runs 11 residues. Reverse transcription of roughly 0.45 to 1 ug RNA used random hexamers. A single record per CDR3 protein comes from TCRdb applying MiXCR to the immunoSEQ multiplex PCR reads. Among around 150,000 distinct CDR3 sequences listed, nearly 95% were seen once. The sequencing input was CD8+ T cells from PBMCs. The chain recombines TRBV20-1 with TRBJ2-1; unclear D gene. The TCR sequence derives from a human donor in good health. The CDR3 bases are TGCAGTGCTAGAGAGGTTTATGAGCAGTTCTTC. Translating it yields CSAREVYEQFF.